This T cell receptor (beta chain) was found in a study of blood T cell repertoires in COVID-19. Method: immunoSEQ multiplex PCR; TCRdb's copy keeps in-frame clones and lacks some. The sample comprises hundreds of thousands of clones, approximately 92% of which are singletons, and 2.4% rests with the top ten. Germline V lookup: CDR1 MGHDK, CDR2 SYGVNS. The J segment lost 5 bases and the V segment lost 5 bases, leaving 10 bases of the junction unmatched. This CDR3 region has 15 residues. The chain uses TRBV25-1 and TRBJ2-5; 8 bases match TRBD2. The specimen sequenced was PBMCs or T cells enriched from blood (not recorded which). This TCR was sampled from a woman between 18 and 29 years old who had recovered from COVID-19. CDR3 sequence: CASSSRTSPWETQYF. The CDR3 bases are TGTGCCAGCAGTTCTCGGACTAGCCCCTGGGAGACCCAGTACTTC.